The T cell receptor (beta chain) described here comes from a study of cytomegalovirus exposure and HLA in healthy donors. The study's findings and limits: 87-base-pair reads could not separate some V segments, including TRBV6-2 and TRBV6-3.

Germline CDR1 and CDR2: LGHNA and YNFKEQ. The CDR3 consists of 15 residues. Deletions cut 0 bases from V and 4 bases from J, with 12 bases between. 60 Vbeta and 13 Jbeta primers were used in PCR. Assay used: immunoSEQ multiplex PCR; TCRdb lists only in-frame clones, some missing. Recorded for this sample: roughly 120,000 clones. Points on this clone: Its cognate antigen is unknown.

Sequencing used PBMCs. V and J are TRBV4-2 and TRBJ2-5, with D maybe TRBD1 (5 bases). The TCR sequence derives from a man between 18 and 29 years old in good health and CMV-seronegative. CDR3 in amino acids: CASSQDLTGPETQYF. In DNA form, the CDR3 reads TGTGCCAGCAGCCAAGATTTAACAGGCCCAGAGACCCAGTACTTC.